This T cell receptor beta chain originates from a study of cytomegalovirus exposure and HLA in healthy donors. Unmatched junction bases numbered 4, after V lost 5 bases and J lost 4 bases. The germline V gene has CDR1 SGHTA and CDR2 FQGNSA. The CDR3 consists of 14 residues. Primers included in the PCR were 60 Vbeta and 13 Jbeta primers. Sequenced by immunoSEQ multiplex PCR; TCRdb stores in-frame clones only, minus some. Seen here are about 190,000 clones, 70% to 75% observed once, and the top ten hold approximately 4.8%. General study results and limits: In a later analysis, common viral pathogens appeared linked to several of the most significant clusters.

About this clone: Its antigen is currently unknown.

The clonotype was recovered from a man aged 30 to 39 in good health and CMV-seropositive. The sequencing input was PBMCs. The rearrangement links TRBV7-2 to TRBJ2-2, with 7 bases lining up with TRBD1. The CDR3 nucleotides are TGTGCCAGCAGCCCGGGGACAGTCACCGGGGAGCTGTTTTTT. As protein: CASSPGTVTGELFF.